Below are 2 T cell receptor beta chains sequenced from a single sample in a study of control samples from healthy donors and cancer patients. The method was immunoSEQ multiplex PCR; TCRdb's version includes in-frame clones alone and lacks a portion of them. The table records about 54,000 clones, 95% to 96% of them present only once. What was sequenced was blood. These receptors came from a woman in her 30s in good health.

The J gene is TRBJ2-2, the V gene TRBV12-5; D gene ambiguous. The CDR3 has 15 residues. In germline, CDR1 is LGHNT, CDR2 FRNRAP. The V end was cut by 4 bases, the J end by 4 bases, with 13 bases between. As DNA, the CDR3 is TGTGCTAGTGGTTCGACGGACGAGAGCACCGGGGAGCTGTTTTTT. Amino acids: CASGSTDESTGELFF.

The V call is TRBV4-2, the J call TRBJ2-1, with D possibly TRBD2 on 7 matching bases. The germline V gene encodes CDR1 LGHNA and CDR2 YNFKEQ. The CDR3 is made up of 17 amino acids. V lost 0 bases to trimming and J lost 3 bases, with 15 bases between them. The CDR3 nucleotides are TGTGCCAGCAGCCAAGAAGGTGGGGGGGCGCACTACAATGAGCAGTTCTTC. Translation: CASSQEGGGAHYNEQFF.